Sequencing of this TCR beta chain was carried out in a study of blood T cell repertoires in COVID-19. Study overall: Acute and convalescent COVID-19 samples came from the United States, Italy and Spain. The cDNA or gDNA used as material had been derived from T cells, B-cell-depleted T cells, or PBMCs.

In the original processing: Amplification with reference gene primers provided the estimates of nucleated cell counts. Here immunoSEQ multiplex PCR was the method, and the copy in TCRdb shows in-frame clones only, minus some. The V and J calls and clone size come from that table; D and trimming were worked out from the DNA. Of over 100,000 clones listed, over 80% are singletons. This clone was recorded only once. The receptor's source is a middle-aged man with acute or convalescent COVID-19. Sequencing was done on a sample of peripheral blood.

CDR3 DNA: TGTGCCAGCAGCGTAGGGCTAGCGGGAGGATCCTACAATGAGCAGTTCTTC. Translation gives CASSVGLAGGSYNEQFF. The gene calls are TRBV9 and TRBJ2-1; 11 positions agree with TRBD2. This CDR3 has 17 amino acids. V lost 0 bases and J lost 1; bases outside the gene matches: 3. Germline values: CDR1 SGDLS, CDR2 YYNGEE. Using reference TRBV9 and TRBJ2-1 for the parts outside the CDR3, the full variable domain is DSGVTQTPKHLITATGQRVTLRCSPRSGDLSVYWYQQSLDQGLQFLIQYYNGEERAKGNILERFSAQQFPDLHSELNLSSLELGDSALYFCASSVGLAGGSYNEQFFGPGTRLTVL.